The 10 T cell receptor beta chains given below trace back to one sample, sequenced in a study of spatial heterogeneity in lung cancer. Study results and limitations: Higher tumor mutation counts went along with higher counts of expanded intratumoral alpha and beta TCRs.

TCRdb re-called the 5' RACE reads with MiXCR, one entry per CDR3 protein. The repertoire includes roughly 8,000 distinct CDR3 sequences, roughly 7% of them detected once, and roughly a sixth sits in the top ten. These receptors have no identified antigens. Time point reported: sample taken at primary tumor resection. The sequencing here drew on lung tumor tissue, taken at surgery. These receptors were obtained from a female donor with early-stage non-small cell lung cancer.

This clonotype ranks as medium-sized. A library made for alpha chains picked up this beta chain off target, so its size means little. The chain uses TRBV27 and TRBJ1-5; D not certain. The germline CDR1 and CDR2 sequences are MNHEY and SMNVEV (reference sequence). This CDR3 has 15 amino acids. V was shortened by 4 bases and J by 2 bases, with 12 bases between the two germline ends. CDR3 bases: TGTGCCAGCAGTTGGGAGGGAAGGGGCAATCAGCCCCAGCATTTT. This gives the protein CASSWEGRGNQPQHF.

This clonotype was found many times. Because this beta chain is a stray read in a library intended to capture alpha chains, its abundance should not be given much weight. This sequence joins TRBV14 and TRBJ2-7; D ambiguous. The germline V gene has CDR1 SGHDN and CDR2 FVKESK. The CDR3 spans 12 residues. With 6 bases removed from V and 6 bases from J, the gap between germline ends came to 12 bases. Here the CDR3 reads CASRDFGGEQYF. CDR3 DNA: TGTGCCAGCAGAGACTTCGGCGGCGAGCAGTACTTC.

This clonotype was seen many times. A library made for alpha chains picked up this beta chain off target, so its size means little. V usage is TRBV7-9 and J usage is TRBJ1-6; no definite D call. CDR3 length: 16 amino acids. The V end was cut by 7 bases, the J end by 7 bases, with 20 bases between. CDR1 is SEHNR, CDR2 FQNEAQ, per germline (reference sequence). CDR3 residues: CASTERPGEVNSPLHF. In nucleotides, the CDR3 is TGTGCCAGCACCGAACGCCCGGGAGAGGTCAATTCACCCCTCCACTTT.

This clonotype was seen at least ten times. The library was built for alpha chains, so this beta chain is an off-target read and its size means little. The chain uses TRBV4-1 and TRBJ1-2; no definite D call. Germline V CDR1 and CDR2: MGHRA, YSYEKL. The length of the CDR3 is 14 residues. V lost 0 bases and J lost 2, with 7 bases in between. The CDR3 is CASSQEAKNYGYTF. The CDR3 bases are TGCGCCAGCAGCCAAGAAGCTAAGAACTATGGCTACACCTTC.

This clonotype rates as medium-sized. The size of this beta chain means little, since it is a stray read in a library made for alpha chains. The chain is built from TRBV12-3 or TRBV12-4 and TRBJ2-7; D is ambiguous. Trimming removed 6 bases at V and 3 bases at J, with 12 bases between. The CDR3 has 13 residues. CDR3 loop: CASSSGRSYEQYF. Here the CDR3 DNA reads TGTGCCAGCAGCTCCGGACGGAGCTACGAGCAGTACTTC.

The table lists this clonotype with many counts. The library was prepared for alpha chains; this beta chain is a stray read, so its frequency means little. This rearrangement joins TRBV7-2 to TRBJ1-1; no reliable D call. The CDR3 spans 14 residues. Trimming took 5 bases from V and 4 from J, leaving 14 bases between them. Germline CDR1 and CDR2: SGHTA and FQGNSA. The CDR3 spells CASSISPVATEAFF. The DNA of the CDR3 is TGTGCCAGCAGCATTAGTCCCGTCGCCACTGAAGCTTTCTTT. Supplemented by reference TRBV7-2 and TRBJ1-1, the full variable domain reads GAGVSQSPSNKVTEKGKDVELRCDPISGHTALYWYRQSLGQGLEFLIYFQGNSAPDKSGLPSDRFSAERTGGSVSTLTIQRTQQEDSAVYLCASSISPVATEAFFGQGTRLTVV.

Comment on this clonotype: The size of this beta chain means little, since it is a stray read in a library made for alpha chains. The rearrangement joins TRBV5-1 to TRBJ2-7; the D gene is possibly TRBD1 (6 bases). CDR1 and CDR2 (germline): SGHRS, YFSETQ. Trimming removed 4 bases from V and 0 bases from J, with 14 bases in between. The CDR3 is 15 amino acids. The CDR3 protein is CASSQGQTSSYEQYF. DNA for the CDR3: TGCGCCAGCAGCCAAGGACAGACATCCTCCTACGAGCAGTACTTC.

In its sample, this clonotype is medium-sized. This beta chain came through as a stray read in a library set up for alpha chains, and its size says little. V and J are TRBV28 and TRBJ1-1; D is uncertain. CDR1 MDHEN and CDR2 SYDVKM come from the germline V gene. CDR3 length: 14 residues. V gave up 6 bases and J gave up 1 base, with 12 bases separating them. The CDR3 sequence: CASRLPSTNTEAFF. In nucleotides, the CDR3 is TGTGCCAGCAGACTCCCCTCAACGAACACTGAAGCTTTCTTT.

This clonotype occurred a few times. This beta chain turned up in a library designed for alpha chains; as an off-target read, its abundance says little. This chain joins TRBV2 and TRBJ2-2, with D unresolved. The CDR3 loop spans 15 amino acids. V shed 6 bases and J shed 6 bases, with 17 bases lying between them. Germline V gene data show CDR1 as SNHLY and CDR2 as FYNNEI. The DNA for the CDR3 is TGTGCCAGCAGCAGACCAGAGGTTATGCCCGGGGAGCTGTTTTTT. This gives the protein CASSRPEVMPGELFF. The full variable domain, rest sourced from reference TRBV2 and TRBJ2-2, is EPEVTQTPSHQVTQMGQEVILRCVPISNHLYFYWYRQILGQKVEFLVSFYNNEISEKSEIFDDQFSVERPDGSNFTLKIRSTKLEDSAMYFCASSRPEVMPGELFFGEGSRLTVL.

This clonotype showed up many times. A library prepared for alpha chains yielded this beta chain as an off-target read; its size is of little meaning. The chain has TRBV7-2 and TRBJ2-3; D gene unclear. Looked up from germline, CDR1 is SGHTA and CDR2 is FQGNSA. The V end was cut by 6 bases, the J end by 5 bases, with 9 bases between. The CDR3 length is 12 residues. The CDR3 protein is CASRMSGDTQYF. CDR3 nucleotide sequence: TGTGCCAGCAGAATGAGTGGAGATACGCAGTATTTT.